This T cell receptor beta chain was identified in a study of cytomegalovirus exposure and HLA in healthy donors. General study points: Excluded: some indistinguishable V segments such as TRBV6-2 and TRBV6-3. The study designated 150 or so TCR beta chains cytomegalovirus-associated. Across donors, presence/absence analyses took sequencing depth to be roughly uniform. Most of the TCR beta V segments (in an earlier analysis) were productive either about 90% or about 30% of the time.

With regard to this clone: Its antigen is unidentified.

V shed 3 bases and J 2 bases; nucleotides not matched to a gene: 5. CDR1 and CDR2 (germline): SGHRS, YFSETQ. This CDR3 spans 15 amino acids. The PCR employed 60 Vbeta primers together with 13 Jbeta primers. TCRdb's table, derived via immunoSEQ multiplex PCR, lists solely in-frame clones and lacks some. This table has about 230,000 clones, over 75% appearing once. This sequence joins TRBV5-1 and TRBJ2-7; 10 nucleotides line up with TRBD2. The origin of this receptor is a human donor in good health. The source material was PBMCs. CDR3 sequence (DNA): TGCGCCAGCAGCTCGGCGCTAGCGGGAGCCTACGAGCAGTACTTC. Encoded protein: CASSSALAGAYEQYF.